This T cell receptor beta chain was observed in a study of cytomegalovirus exposure and HLA in healthy donors. For this clone: Its target is unknown.

General study results and limits: Later analysis demonstrated an association between a missense DCLRE1C variant and TCR beta V- and J-gene trimming.

PCR was performed using 60 Vbeta and 13 Jbeta primers. The table came from immunoSEQ multiplex PCR; TCRdb's copy has only in-frame clones and leaves some out. The sample has about 190,000 clones; 79% are singletons. CDR1 is MDHEN and CDR2 is SYDVKM in the germline V gene. This CDR3 region has 15 residues. Deletions cut 6 bases from V and 7 bases from J, with 21 bases between. The chain is built from TRBV28 and TRBJ1-1, with D possibly matching TRBD1 (6 bases). Sequencing used PBMCs. The TCR was taken from a woman aged 18-30 years in good health and CMV-seronegative. CDR3 in amino acids: CASSPRTVRGGEAFF. The CDR3 coding sequence is TGTGCCAGCAGCCCCAGGACAGTGAGGGGGGGTGAAGCTTTCTTT.